This paragraph reports one T cell receptor beta chain. Germline lookup yields CDR1 SGDLS and CDR2 YYNGEE. V gave up 1 base and J gave up 11 bases, with 15 bases separating them. This CDR3 region has 13 residues. The source of the sample is a study of blood T cell repertoires in COVID-19. Sequenced by immunoSEQ multiplex PCR; TCRdb stores in-frame clones only, minus some. The table includes about 140,000 clones, approximately 83% detected once. V gene TRBV9 combines with J gene TRBJ1-1; the D gene is possibly TRBD1 (6 bases). Sequences were obtained from peripheral blood. The sequence derives from a human donor in a cohort sampled during active COVID-19. The CDR3 reads CASSVFMTGVAFF. DNA for the CDR3: TGTGCCAGCAGCGTATTTATGACAGGAGTCGCTTTCTTT.